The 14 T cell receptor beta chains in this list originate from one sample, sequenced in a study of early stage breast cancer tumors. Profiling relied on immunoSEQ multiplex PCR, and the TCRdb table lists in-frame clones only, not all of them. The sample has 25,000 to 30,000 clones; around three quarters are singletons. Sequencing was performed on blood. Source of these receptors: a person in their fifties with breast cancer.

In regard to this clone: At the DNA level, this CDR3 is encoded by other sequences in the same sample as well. CDR3 region: CASSVEASGSNEQFF. DNA for the CDR3: TGTGCCAGCAGCGTAGAGGCTAGCGGGAGCAATGAGCAGTTCTTC. This chain joins TRBV9 and TRBJ2-1, with 10 positions matching TRBD2. CDR1 and CDR2 (germline): SGDLS, YYNGEE. The CDR3 covers 15 residues. V shed 0 bases, J shed 6 bases, and the junction held 3 bases outside the gene matches.

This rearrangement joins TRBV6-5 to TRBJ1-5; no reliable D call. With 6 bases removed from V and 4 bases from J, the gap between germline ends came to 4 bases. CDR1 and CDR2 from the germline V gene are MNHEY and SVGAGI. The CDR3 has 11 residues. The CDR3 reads CASRINQPQHF. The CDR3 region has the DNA TGTGCCAGCAGGATAAATCAGCCCCAGCATTTT.

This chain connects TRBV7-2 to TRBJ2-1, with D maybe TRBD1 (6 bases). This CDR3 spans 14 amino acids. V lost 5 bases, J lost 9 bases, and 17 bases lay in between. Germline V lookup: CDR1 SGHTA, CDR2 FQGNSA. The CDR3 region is CASSPAQGPGEQFF. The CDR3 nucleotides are TGTGCCAGCAGCCCTGCACAGGGCCCTGGTGAGCAGTTCTTC.

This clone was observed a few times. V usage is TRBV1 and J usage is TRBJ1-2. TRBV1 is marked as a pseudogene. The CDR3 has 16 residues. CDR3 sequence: CTSSPWASRRGYGYTF. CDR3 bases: TGCACCAGCAGCCCCTGGGCCTCTCGGCGGGGCTATGGCTACACCTTC.

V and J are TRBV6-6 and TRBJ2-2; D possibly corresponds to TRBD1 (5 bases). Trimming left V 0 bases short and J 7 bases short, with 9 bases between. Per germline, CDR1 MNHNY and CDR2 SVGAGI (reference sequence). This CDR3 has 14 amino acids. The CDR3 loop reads CASSYSPTVGELFF. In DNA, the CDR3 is TGTGCCAGCAGTTACTCACCGACAGTCGGGGAGCTGTTTTTT.

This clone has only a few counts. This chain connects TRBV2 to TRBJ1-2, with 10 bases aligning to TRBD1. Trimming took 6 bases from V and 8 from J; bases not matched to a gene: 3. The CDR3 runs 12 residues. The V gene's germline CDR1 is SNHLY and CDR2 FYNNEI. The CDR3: CASSDRGQGYTF. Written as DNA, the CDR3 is TGTGCCAGCAGCGACAGGGGGCAGGGCTACACCTTC.

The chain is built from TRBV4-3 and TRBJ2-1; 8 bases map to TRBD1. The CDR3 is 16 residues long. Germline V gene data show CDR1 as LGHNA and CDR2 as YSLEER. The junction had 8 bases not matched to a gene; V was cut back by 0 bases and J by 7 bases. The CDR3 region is CASSQDQGAPRNEQFF. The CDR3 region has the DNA TGCGCCAGCAGCCAAGATCAGGGGGCCCCACGGAATGAGCAGTTCTTC.

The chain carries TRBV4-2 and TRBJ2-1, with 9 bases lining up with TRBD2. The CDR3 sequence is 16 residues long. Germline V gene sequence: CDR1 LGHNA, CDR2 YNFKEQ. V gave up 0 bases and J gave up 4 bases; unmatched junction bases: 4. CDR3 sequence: CASSQEVAGVYNEQFF. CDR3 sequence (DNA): TGTGCCAGCAGCCAAGAGGTAGCGGGAGTATACAATGAGCAGTTCTTC.

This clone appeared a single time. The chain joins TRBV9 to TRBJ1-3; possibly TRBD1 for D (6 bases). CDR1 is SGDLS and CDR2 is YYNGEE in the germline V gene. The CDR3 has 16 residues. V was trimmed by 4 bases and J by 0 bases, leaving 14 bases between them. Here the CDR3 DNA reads TGTGCCAGCAGCCCGACCGGGACAACCTCTGGAAACACCATATATTTT. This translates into CASSPTGTTSGNTIYF.

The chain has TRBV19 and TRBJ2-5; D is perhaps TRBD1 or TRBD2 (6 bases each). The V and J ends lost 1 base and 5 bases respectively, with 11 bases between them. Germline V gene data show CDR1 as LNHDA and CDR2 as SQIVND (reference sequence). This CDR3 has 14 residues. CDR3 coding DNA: TGTGCCAGTAGTATAGGGGGGGCCTTGGAGACCCAGTACTTC. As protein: CASSIGGALETQYF.

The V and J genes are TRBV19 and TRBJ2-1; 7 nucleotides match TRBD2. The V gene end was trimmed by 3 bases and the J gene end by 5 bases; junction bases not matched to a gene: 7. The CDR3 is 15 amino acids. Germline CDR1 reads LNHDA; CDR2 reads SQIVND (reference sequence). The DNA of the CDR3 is TGTGCCAGTAGTATTGGAGGGAGGGGTAACAATGAGCAGTTCTTC. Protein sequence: CASSIGGRGNNEQFF.

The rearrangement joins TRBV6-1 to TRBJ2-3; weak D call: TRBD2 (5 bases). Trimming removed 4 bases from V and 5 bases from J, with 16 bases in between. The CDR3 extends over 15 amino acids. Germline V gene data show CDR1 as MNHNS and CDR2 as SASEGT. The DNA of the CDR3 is TGTGCCAGCAGTGGTCTGGGAGTGCCGGGAGATACGCAGTATTTT. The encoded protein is CASSGLGVPGDTQYF.

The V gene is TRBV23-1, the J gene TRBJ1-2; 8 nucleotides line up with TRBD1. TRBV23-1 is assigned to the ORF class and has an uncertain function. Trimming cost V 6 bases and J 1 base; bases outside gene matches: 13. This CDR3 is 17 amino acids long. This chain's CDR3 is CASSLTDRAPFNYGYTF. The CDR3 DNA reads TGCGCCAGCAGCCTTACGGACAGGGCACCCTTTAACTATGGCTACACCTTC.

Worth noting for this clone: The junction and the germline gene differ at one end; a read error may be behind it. The CDR3 sequence: CASSSPDRAGELFF. CDR3 bases: TGTGCTAGCAGCTCCCCGGACAGGGCTGGGGAGCTGTTTTTT. This sequence joins TRBV7-7 and TRBJ2-2; 8 nucleotides match TRBD1. There are 14 residues in the CDR3. The germline V gene has CDR1 SSHAT and CDR2 FNYEAQ (reference sequence).